This T cell receptor beta chain was identified in a study of T-cell memory formation after mild COVID-19. In germline, CDR1 is LGHDT, CDR2 YNNKEL (reference sequence). There are 14 residues in the CDR3. One entry per CDR3 protein, called by TCRdb with MiXCR from the 5' RACE reads. The top ten hold roughly a fifth of the sample, which has about 260,000 distinct CDR3 sequences, 16% seen once. This clonotype was seen a handful of times. One end of the junction does not line up with germline, which may come from a read error. Sequences were obtained from PBMCs or a T cell subset sorted from them (not recorded which). This TCR came from a man aged 18 to 30 who had mild COVID-19 (a few samples of this study predate the infection). Cell type and time point are not known. The chain joins TRBV3-1 to TRBJ2-1, with a tentative D call TRBD2 (7 bases). For the CDR3, the DNA is TGTGCCAGCAGCCAAGATTTCAGGGGCGGGGGAACAACGTTC. Amino acids: CASSQDFRGGGTTF.